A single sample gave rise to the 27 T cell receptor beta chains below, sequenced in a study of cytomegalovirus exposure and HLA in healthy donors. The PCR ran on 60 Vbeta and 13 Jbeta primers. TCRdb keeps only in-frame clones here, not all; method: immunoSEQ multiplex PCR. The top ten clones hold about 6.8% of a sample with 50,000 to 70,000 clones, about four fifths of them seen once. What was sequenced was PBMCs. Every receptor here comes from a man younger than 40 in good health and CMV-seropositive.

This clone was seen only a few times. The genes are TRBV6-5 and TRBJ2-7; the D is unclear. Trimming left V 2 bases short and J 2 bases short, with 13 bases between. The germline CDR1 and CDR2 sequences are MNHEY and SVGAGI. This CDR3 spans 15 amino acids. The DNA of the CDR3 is TGTGCCAGCAGTTACCGCAGCCCAGGTGCCTACGAGCAGTACTTC. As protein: CASSYRSPGAYEQYF.

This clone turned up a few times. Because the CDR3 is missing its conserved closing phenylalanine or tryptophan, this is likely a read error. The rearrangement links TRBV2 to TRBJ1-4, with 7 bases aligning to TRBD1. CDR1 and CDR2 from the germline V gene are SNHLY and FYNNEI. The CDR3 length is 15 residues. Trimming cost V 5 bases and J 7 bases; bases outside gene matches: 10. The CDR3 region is CASSPGTAGIEKLFL. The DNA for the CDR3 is TGTGCCAGCAGTCCCGGGACAGCGGGCATTGAAAAACTGTTTCTT.

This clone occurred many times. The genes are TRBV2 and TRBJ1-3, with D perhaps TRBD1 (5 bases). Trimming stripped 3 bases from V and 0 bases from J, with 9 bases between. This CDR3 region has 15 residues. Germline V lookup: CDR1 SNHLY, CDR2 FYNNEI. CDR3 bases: TGTGCCAGCAGTGACCAGGGCGGCTCTGGAAACACCATATATTTT. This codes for CASSDQGGSGNTIYF.

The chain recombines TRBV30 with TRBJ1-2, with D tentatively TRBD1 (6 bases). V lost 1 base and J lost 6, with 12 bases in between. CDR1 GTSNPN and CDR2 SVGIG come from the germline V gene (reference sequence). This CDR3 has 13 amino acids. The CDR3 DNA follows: TGTGCCTGGAGTGGTCAGGGGAGGGATGGCTACACCTTC. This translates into CAWSGQGRDGYTF. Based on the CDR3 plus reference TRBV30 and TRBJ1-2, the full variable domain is SQTIHQWPATLVQPVGSPLSLECTVEGTSNPNLYWYRQAAGRGLQLLFYSVGIGQISSEVPQNLSASRPQDRQFILSSKKLLLSDSGFYLCAWSGQGRDGYTFGSGTRLTVV.

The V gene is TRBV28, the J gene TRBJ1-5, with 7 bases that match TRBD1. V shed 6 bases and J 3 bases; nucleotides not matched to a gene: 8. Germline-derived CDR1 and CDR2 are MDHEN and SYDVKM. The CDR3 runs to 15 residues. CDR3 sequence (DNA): TGTGCCAGCAGAGGGACAGTAAGTTCCAATCAGCCCCAGCATTTT. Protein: CASRGTVSSNQPQHF.

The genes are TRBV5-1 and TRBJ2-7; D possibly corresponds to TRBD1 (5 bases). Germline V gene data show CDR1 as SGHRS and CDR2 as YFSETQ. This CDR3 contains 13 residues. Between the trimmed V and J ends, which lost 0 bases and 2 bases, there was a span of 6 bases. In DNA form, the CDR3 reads TGCGCCAGCAGCTTGGAGGGGACCTACGAGCAGTACTTC. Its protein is CASSLEGTYEQYF. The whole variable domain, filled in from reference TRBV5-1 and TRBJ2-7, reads KAGVTQTPRYLIKTRGQQVTLSCSPISGHRSVSWYQQTPGQGLQFLFEYFSETQRNKGNFPGRFSGRQFSNSRSEMNVSTLELGDSALYLCASSLEGTYEQYFGPGTRLTVT.

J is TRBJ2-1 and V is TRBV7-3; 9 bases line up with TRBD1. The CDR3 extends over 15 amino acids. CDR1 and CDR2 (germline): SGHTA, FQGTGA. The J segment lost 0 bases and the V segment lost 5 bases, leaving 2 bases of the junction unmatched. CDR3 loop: CASSPGQGSYNEQFF. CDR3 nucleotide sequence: TGTGCCAGCAGCCCGGGACAGGGCTCCTACAATGAGCAGTTCTTC.

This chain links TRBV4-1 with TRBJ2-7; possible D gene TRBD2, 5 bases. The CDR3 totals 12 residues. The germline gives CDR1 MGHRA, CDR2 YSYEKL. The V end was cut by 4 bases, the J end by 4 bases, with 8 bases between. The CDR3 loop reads CASSLEGYEQYF. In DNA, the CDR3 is TGCGCCAGCAGCCTCGAGGGTTACGAGCAGTACTTC.

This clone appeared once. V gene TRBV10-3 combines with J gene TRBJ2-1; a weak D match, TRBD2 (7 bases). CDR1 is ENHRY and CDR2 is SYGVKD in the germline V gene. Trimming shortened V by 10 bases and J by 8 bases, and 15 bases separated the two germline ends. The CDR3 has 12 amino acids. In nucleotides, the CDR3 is TGTGCCACCTTACGGGGGGCCGATGAGCAGTTCTTC. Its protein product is CATLRGADEQFF.

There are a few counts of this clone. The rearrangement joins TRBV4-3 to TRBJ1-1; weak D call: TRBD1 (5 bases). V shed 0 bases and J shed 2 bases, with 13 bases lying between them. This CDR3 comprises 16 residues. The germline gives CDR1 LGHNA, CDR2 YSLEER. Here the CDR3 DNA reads TGCGCCAGCAGCCAAGAGGGGCCACCATCTAACACTGAAGCTTTCTTT. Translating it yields CASSQEGPPSNTEAFF.

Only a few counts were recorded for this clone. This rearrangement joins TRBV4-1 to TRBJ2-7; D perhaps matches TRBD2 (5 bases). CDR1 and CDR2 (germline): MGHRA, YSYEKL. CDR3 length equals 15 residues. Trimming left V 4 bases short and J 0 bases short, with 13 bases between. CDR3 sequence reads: CASSLNPGSSYEQYF. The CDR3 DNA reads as TGCGCCAGCAGCCTAAATCCGGGAAGCTCCTACGAGCAGTACTTC.

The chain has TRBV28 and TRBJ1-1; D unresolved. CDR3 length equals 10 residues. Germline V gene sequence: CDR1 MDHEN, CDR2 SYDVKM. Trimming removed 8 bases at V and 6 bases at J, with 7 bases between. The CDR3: CASREAEAFF. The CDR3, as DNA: TGTGCCAGCCGCGAGGCTGAAGCTTTCTTT.

The CDR3, as DNA: TGTGCCAGCTCACCCCCGGCAGGCGGGGTCACCGGGGAGCTGTTTTTT. Residues: CASSPPAGGVTGELFF. The V gene is TRBV18, the J gene TRBJ2-2, with TRBD2 as a possible D gene (6 bases). Germline loops: CDR1 KGHSH, CDR2 LQKENI. The V end lost 3 bases, the J end lost 4 bases, and 15 bases lay between the germline ends. The length of the CDR3 is 16 residues.

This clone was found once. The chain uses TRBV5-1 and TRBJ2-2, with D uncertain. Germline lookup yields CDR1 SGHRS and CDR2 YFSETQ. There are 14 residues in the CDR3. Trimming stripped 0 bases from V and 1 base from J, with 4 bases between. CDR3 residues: CASSLGQNTGELFF. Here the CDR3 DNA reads TGCGCCAGCAGCTTGGGGCAGAACACCGGGGAGCTGTTTTTT. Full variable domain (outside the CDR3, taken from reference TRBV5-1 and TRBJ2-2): KAGVTQTPRYLIKTRGQQVTLSCSPISGHRSVSWYQQTPGQGLQFLFEYFSETQRNKGNFPGRFSGRQFSNSRSEMNVSTLELGDSALYLCASSLGQNTGELFFGEGSRLTVL.

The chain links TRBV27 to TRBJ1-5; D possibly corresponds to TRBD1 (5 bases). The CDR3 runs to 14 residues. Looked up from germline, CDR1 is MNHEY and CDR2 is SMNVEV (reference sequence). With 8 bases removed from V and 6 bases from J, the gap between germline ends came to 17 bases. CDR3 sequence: CASSEGRAAQPQHF. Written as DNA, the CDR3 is TGTGCCAGCTCGGAGGGGAGGGCAGCTCAGCCCCAGCATTTT.

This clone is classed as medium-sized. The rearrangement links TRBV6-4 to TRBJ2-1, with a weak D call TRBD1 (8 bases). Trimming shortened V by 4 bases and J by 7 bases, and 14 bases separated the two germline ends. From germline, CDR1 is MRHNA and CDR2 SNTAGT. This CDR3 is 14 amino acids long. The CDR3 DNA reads TGTGCCAGCAGTGTGGACAGGGAGGGAAATGAGCAGTTCTTC. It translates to CASSVDREGNEQFF.

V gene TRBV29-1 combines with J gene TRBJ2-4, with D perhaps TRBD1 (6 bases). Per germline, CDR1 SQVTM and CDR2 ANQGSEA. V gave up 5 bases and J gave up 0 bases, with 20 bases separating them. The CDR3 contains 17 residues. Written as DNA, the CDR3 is TGCAGCGTTACCCGACAGGACCTCAGATTAGCCAAAAACATTCAGTACTTC. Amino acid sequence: CSVTRQDLRLAKNIQYF.

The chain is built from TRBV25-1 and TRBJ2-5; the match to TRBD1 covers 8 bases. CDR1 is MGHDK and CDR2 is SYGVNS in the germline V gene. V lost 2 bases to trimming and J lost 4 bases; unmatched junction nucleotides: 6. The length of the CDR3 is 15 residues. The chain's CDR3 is CASSETRGQGETQYF. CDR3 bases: TGTGCCAGCAGTGAAACCAGGGGGCAGGGAGAGACCCAGTACTTC.

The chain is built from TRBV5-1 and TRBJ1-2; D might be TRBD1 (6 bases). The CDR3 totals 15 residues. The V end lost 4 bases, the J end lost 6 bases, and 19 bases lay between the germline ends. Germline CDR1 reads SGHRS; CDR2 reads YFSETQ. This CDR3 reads CASSITRDNSDGYTF. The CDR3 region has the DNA TGCGCCAGCAGCATCACCAGGGACAATTCGGATGGCTACACCTTC.

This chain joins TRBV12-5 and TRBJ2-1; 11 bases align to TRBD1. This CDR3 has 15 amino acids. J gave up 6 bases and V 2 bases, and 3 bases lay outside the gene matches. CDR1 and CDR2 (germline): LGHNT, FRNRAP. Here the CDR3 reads CASGLPGQGVNEQFF. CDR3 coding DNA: TGTGCTAGTGGTTTGCCGGGACAGGGGGTCAATGAGCAGTTCTTC.

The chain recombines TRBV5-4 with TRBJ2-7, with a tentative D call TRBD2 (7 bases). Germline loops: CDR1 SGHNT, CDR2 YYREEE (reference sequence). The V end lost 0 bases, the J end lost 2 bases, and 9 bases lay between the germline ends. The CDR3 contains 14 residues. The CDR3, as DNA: TGTGCCAGCAGCTTGGGCGGGGGCACCTACGAGCAGTACTTC. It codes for CASSLGGGTYEQYF. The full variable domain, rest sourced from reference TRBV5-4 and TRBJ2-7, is ETGVTQSPTHLIKTRGQQVTLRCSSQSGHNTVSWYQQALGQGPQFIFQYYREEENGRGNFPPRFSGLQFPNYSSELNVNALELDDSALYLCASSLGGGTYEQYFGPGTRLTVT.

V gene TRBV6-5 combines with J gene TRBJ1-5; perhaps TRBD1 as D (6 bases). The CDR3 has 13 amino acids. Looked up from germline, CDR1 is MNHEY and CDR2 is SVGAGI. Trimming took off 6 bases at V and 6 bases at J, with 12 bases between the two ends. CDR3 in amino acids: CASSGQQSQPQHF. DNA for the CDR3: TGTGCCAGCAGCGGACAGCAAAGTCAGCCCCAGCATTTT.

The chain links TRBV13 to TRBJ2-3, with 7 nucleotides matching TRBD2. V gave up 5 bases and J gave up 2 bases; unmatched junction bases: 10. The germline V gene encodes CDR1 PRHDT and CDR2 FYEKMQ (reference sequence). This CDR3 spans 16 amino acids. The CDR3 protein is CASSPRGRGITDTQYF. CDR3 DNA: TGTGCCAGCAGCCCACGAGGGCGGGGGATCACAGATACGCAGTATTTT.

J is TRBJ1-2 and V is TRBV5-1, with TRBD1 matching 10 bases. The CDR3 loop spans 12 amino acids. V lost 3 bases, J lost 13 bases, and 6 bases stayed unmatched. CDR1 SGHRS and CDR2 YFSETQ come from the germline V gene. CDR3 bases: TGCGCCAGCAGCTGGGGGACAGGGGATATCACCTTC. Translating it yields CASSWGTGDITF.

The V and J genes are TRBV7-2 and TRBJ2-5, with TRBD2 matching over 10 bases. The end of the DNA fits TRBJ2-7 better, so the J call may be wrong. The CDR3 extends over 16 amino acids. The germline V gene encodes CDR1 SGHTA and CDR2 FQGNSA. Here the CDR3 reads CASSLAGTSGAYEQYF. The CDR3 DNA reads TGTGCCAGCAGCTTAGCAGGAACTAGCGGGGCGTACGAGCAGTACTTC.

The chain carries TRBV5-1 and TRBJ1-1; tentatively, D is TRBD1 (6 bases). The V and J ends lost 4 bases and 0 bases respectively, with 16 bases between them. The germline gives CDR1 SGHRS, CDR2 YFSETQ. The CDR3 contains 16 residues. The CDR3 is CASSQGQKLMNTEAFF. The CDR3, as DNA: TGCGCCAGCAGCCAAGGACAGAAACTCATGAACACTGAAGCTTTCTTT.

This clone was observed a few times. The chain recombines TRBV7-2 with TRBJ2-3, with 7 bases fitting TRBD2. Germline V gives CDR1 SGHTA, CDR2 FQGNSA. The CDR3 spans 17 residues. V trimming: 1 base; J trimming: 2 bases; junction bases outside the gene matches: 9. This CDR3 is CASSLGPSGDATDTQYF. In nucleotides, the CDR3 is TGTGCCAGCAGCTTAGGGCCGAGCGGGGACGCCACAGATACGCAGTATTTT.